Below are 20 T cell receptor beta chains sequenced from a single sample in a study of neurological immune-mediated disorders. TCRdb independently ran MiXCR on the 5' RACE reads; one entry per CDR3 protein. The data show about 48,000 distinct CDR3 sequences, 10% seen once. The sequencing input was PBMCs. Source of these receptors: a woman aged 40 to 50 with HTLV-1-associated myelopathy (HAM/TSP).

This clonotype has at least ten counts. J is TRBJ2-6 and V is TRBV5-8; no clear D gene. CDR1 and CDR2 from the germline V gene are SGHTS and YDEGEE. CDR3 length: 16 amino acids. Deletions cut 6 bases from V and 2 bases from J, with 15 bases between. CDR3 in DNA: TGTGCCAGCAATACCGTGCAGGCCCCTGGGGCCAACGTCCTGACTTTC. It translates to CASNTVQAPGANVLTF.

This clonotype was seen repeatedly, ten times or more. The chain uses TRBV12-3 or TRBV12-4 and TRBJ2-7, with D unclear. CDR3 length: 11 residues. The germline V and J ends were trimmed by 1 base and 6 bases, with 4 bases remaining between them. CDR3: CASSLVGEQYF. The CDR3, as DNA: TGTGCCAGCAGTTTAGTCGGCGAGCAGTACTTC.

This clonotype was seen many times. The V and J genes are TRBV5-1 and TRBJ2-3; 9 bases match TRBD1. V gave up 4 bases and J gave up 2 bases; unmatched junction bases: 5. Germline CDR1 is SGHRS and CDR2 is YFSETQ. The length of the CDR3 is 15 residues. CDR3 in DNA: TGCGCCAGCAGCCGGGACAGGGCGACCACAGATACGCAGTATTTT. Protein: CASSRDRATTDTQYF.

Many counts were recorded for this clonotype. The gene calls are TRBV12-3 or TRBV12-4 and TRBJ2-1, with a weak D call TRBD1 (6 bases). V lost 3 bases to trimming and J lost 6 bases, with 9 bases between them. The CDR3 consists of 13 residues. CDR3 coding DNA: TGTGCCAGCAGTTTTGACAGGAGCAATGAGCAGTTCTTC. This encodes CASSFDRSNEQFF.

The table lists this clonotype with many counts. The rearrangement uses TRBV5-5 and TRBJ1-4, with no clear D. The CDR3 has 14 amino acids. Germline CDR1 SGHKS, CDR2 YYEKEE (reference sequence). Trimming pared 0 bases from V and 8 bases from J, leaving 11 bases between. In nucleotides, the CDR3 is TGTGCCAGCAGCTTGGCCCCCCGGATGGAAAAACTGTTTTTT. This codes for CASSLAPRMEKLFF.

This clonotype was detected many times. The chain recombines TRBV12-3 or TRBV12-4 with TRBJ2-2, with D unclear. The length of the CDR3 is 13 residues. Trimming left V 1 base short and J 6 bases short, with 6 bases between. The CDR3 DNA reads TGTGCCAGCAGTTTAGGGTTATCCGGGGAGCTGTTTTTT. It codes for CASSLGLSGELFF.

This clonotype was detected many times. V gene TRBV5-1 combines with J gene TRBJ1-2; 7 nucleotides line up with TRBD1. V was pared by 0 bases and J by 4 bases, with 6 bases of the junction left unmatched. There are 15 residues in the CDR3. The germline CDR1 and CDR2 sequences are SGHRS and YFSETQ. The CDR3 sequence is CASSLARGGSYGYTF. CDR3 in DNA: TGCGCCAGCAGCTTGGCCCGAGGGGGCAGCTATGGCTACACCTTC.

This clonotype was observed a handful of times. The chain has TRBV4-1 and TRBJ2-2, with 11 bases that match TRBD1. This CDR3 region has 16 residues. The V gene end was trimmed by 2 bases and the J gene end by 5 bases; junction bases not matched to a gene: 4. Germline CDR1 is MGHRA and CDR2 is YSYEKL. The CDR3 protein is CASSQPGQGATGELFF. CDR3 nucleotides: TGCGCCAGCAGCCAACCCGGACAGGGGGCAACCGGGGAGCTGTTTTTT.

This clonotype was detected many times. The chain employs TRBV7-2 and TRBJ2-5; the D gene is possibly TRBD1 (6 bases). The CDR3 is 15 amino acids. Trimming removed 7 bases from V and 1 base from J, with 16 bases in between. Per the germline V gene, CDR1 is SGHTA and CDR2 is FQGNSA. The CDR3 is CASTRVVGGQETQYF. CDR3 nucleotides: TGTGCCAGCACCCGAGTAGTAGGGGGCCAAGAGACCCAGTACTTC. Full variable domain (outside the CDR3, taken from reference TRBV7-2 and TRBJ2-5): GAGVSQSPSNKVTEKGKDVELRCDPISGHTALYWYRQSLGQGLEFLIYFQGNSAPDKSGLPSDRFSAERTGGSVSTLTIQRTQQEDSAVYLCASTRVVGGQETQYFGPGTRLLVL.

This clonotype was seen ten or more times. One junction end disagrees with the germline gene, perhaps due to a read error. The V gene is TRBV7-8, the J gene TRBJ2-6, with a tentative D call TRBD1 (5 bases). Germline assignment: CDR1 SGHVS and CDR2 FQNEAQ. The CDR3 covers 17 residues. The CDR3: CASSLDYWFTGANVLTF. DNA for the CDR3: TGTGCCAGCAGCTTAGATTATTGGTTTACTGGGGCCAACGTACTGACTTTC. Variable domain in full (rest from reference TRBV7-8 and TRBJ2-6): GAGVSQSPRYKVAKRGQDVALRCDPISGHVSLFWYQQALGQGPEFLTYFQNEAQLDKSGLPSDRFFAERPEGSVSTLKIQRTQQEDSAVYLCASSLDYWFTGANVLTFGAGSRLTVL.

This clonotype was found many times. The rearrangement joins TRBV11-3 to TRBJ2-1; D remains unclear. There are 15 residues in the CDR3. Germline V gene data show CDR1 as SGHNT and CDR2 as YENEEA. V lost 6 bases, J lost 0 bases, and 12 bases lay in between. DNA of the CDR3: TGTGCCAGCAGTTCGACTGTAACCTCCTACAATGAGCAGTTCTTC. It translates to CASSSTVTSYNEQFF.

The chain has TRBV4-1 and TRBJ2-2; D remains ambiguous. The ends were cut back, 4 bases at V and 4 bases at J, with 10 bases in the middle. Germline loops: CDR1 MGHRA, CDR2 YSYEKL. This CDR3 contains 14 residues. This chain's CDR3 is CASSPTSSTGELFF. CDR3 DNA sequence: TGCGCCAGCAGCCCCACCAGCAGCACCGGGGAGCTGTTTTTT.

This clonotype showed up many times. This rearrangement joins TRBV29-1 to TRBJ2-1, with D hard to call. Germline CDR1 is SQVTM and CDR2 is ANQGSEA. Trimming pared 3 bases from V and 7 bases from J, leaving 1 base between. The CDR3 spans 9 residues. CDR3 in DNA: TGCAGCGTTGAGAATGAGCAGTTCTTC. It specifies CSVENEQFF.

This clonotype showed up many times. The V gene is TRBV5-6, the J gene TRBJ1-1; TRBD1 agrees at 9 bases. CDR3 length equals 15 residues. In germline, CDR1 is SGHDT, CDR2 YYEEEE. V gave up 4 bases and J gave up 7 bases; unmatched junction bases: 11. Here the CDR3 DNA reads TGTGCCAGCAGCCGGGGGACAGGGAGGGTGGGTGAAGCTTTCTTT. Its protein is CASSRGTGRVGEAFF.

This clonotype was counted many times. This chain connects TRBV13 to TRBJ2-2, with D perhaps TRBD1 (5 bases). Trimming removed 0 bases at V and 1 base at J, with 6 bases between. This CDR3 region has 15 residues. CDR1 and CDR2 from the germline V gene are PRHDT and FYEKMQ (reference sequence). CDR3 region: CASSLGGENTGELFF. Here the CDR3 DNA reads TGTGCCAGCAGCTTAGGAGGGGAGAACACCGGGGAGCTGTTTTTT.

In its sample, this clonotype was seen a few times. This chain joins TRBV7-3 and TRBJ2-7, with 7 bases lining up with TRBD1. The CDR3 is made up of 15 amino acids. Germline values: CDR1 SGHTA, CDR2 FQGTGA. With V trimmed by 3 bases and J by 0 bases, 5 bases remained unmatched. The CDR3 nucleotides read TGTGCCAGCAGCTTGGAACAGGGGCCCTCCTACGAGCAGTACTTC. Translating it yields CASSLEQGPSYEQYF.

A note on this clonotype: One base away lies a much larger clone, so this may be a sequencing read error. This chain uses TRBV15 with TRBJ2-1; 7 nucleotides match TRBD1. Germline CDR1 LNHNV, CDR2 YYDKDF (reference sequence). The CDR3 consists of 20 residues. CDR3 sequence reads: CVTRGRQGTELGSSYNEQFF. The DNA of the CDR3 is TGTGTCACCAGAGGAAGACAGGGCACCGAGCTGGGAAGCTCCTACAATGAGCAGTTCTTC.

Of note for this clonotype: This may be a read error, as it is one base from a much larger clone. This sequence joins TRBV2 and TRBJ1-2; D remains ambiguous. CDR1 and CDR2 from the germline V gene are SNHLY and FYNNEI. V was cut by 3 bases and J by 4 bases, with 9 bases left in between. This CDR3 has 13 residues. The CDR3 region has the DNA TGTGCCAGCAGTGAGGTACTGCTCTATGGCTACACCTTC. It codes for CASSEVLLYGYTF.

This clonotype was recorded many times. The chain recombines TRBV6-6 with TRBJ2-2; D not resolved. The V end was cut by 5 bases, the J end by 9 bases, with 13 bases between. The CDR3 is 13 amino acids. In germline, CDR1 is MNHNY, CDR2 SVGAGI (reference sequence). The CDR3 loop reads CASSPSTAWELFF. CDR3 sequence (DNA): TGTGCCAGCAGTCCCTCGACTGCGTGGGAGCTGTTTTTT.

This clonotype has ten or more counts. The chain joins TRBV6-5 to TRBJ2-3, with 12 bases matching TRBD2. Germline V gene data show CDR1 as MNHEY and CDR2 as SVGAGI. V lost 5 bases to trimming and J lost 3 bases; unmatched junction nucleotides: 3. The CDR3 totals 15 residues. The CDR3 is CASSETSGGTDTQYF. Written as DNA, the CDR3 is TGTGCCAGCAGTGAGACTAGCGGGGGTACAGATACGCAGTATTTT.